The text below deals with one T cell receptor (beta chain). The repertoire was sequenced with immunoSEQ multiplex PCR; TCRdb's copy has only in-frame clones and lacks some. The sample records around 300,000 clones, about nine tenths being singletons. The sample originates from a study of blood T cell repertoires in COVID-19. Study details: Donors in the United States, Italy and Spain gave samples during acute or convalescent COVID-19.

Germline V gives CDR1 SNHLY, CDR2 FYNNEI. V was trimmed by 7 bases and J by 4 bases, leaving 19 bases between them. The CDR3 is made up of 16 amino acids. The sequenced sample was peripheral blood. The source of this sequence is a man over 45 with active or convalescent COVID-19. This chain connects TRBV2 to TRBJ1-4; possible D gene TRBD1, 6 bases. This CDR3 reads CASTTMGGLSNEKLFF. CDR3 DNA: TGTGCCAGCACTACCATGGGGGGGCTGAGTAATGAAAAACTGTTTTTT.